One and the same sample provided the 32 T cell receptor beta chains below, sequenced in a study of blood T cell repertoires in COVID-19. Clones were sequenced by immunoSEQ multiplex PCR, and TCRdb holds only the in-frame ones, with some missing. The table shows 180,000 or so clones, with roughly 82% occurring only once. Specimen: PBMCs or T cells enriched from blood (not recorded which). Receptors were obtained from a man aged 50 or older who had recovered from COVID-19.

This clone was seen more than once but under ten times. The chain uses TRBV5-1 and TRBJ1-6; D is perhaps TRBD1 (6 bases). The length of the CDR3 is 14 residues. The V gene's germline CDR1 is SGHRS and CDR2 YFSETQ. The V end lost 6 bases, the J end lost 14 bases, and 21 bases lay between the germline ends. Here the CDR3 reads CASNLGTSLGSLHF. DNA for the CDR3: TGCGCCAGCAATCTCGGGACATCTTTGGGTTCCCTCCACTTT. Variable domain in full (rest from reference TRBV5-1 and TRBJ1-6): KAGVTQTPRYLIKTRGQQVTLSCSPISGHRSVSWYQQTPGQGLQFLFEYFSETQRNKGNFPGRFSGRQFSNSRSEMNVSTLELGDSALYLCASNLGTSLGSLHFGNGTRLTVT.

This rearrangement joins TRBV11-2 to TRBJ2-7; TRBD1 might be the D (6 bases). Germline values: CDR1 SGHAT, CDR2 FQNNGV. This CDR3 is built from 17 residues. The V and J ends lost 6 bases and 3 bases respectively, with 24 bases between them. The CDR3 loop reads CASRALRQAKTNYEQYF. CDR3 bases: TGTGCCAGCAGGGCCCTCCGACAGGCCAAAACCAACTACGAGCAGTACTTC. The full variable domain, with the rest looked up from reference TRBV11-2 and TRBJ2-7, is EAGVAQSPRYKIIEKRQSVAFWCNPISGHATLYWYQQILGQGPKLLIQFQNNGVVDDSQLPKDRFSAERLKGVDSTLKIQPAKLEDSAVYLCASRALRQAKTNYEQYFGPGTRLTVT.

The chain employs TRBV24-1 and TRBJ2-3, with D possibly being TRBD2 (7 bases). Germline V CDR1 and CDR2: KGHDR, SFDVKD. The CDR3 is 16 residues long. Trimming took off 2 bases at V and 0 bases at J, with 11 bases between the two ends. The CDR3 sequence: CATSDWGGPSTDTQYF. The CDR3 DNA follows: TGTGCCACCAGTGATTGGGGGGGGCCAAGCACAGATACGCAGTATTTT.

The chain combines TRBV7-2 with TRBJ2-7; the match to TRBD1 covers 8 bases. Unmatched junction bases numbered 7, after V lost 6 bases and J lost 0 bases. The CDR3 has 15 amino acids. In germline, CDR1 is SGHTA, CDR2 FQGNSA. The CDR3 region is CASSPRTGSSYEQYF. The CDR3 DNA follows: TGTGCCAGCAGTCCAAGGACAGGGAGCTCCTACGAGCAGTACTTC. The whole variable domain, remainder taken from reference TRBV7-2 and TRBJ2-7, is GAGVSQSPSNKVTEKGKDVELRCDPISGHTALYWYRQSLGQGLEFLIYFQGNSAPDKSGLPSDRFSAERTGGSVSTLTIQRTQQEDSAVYLCASSPRTGSSYEQYFGPGTRLTVT.

This chain links TRBV3-1 (or the pseudogene TRBV3-2) with TRBJ1-1, with a weak D call TRBD1 (5 bases). Germline lookup yields CDR1 LGHDT and CDR2 YNNKEL (reference sequence). CDR3 size: 15 residues. V dropped 4 bases and J dropped 1 base, with 13 bases sitting between them. Here the CDR3 reads CASSLGHSGNTEAFF. CDR3 bases: TGTGCCAGCAGCCTGGGGCATTCGGGGAACACTGAAGCTTTCTTT.

The table lists this clone with a few counts. For the CDR3, the DNA is TGTGCCAGCTACAGGGACAGGCGGAATGAAAAACTGTTTTTT. Translating it yields CASYRDRRNEKLFF. V usage is TRBV28 and J usage is TRBJ1-4; 8 bases line up with TRBD1. This CDR3 has 14 residues. V lost 8 bases, J lost 5 bases, and 7 bases stayed unmatched. Germline CDR1 reads MDHEN; CDR2 reads SYDVKM.

As to this clone: Just one base apart from a much larger clone, this may be a read error. The rearrangement joins TRBV14 to TRBJ2-3, with 8 bases aligning to TRBD1. CDR3 length equals 16 residues. Germline values: CDR1 SGHDN, CDR2 FVKESK. This CDR3 reads CASSRRGQGSIDTQYF. The DNA for the CDR3 is TGTGCCAGCAGCCGAAGAGGACAGGGTAGCATAGATACGCAGTATTTT.

This clone was detected only a few times. The rearrangement links TRBV30 to TRBJ1-5, with 7 bases fitting TRBD1. The CDR3 sequence is 16 residues long. V lost 0 bases to trimming and J lost 2 bases; unmatched junction nucleotides: 7. Germline V gives CDR1 GTSNPN, CDR2 SVGIG (reference sequence). CDR3 in DNA: TGTGCCTGGAGTGTTAAGGGGGCGAAAGGCAATCAGCCCCAGCATTTT. Protein product: CAWSVKGAKGNQPQHF. Together with reference TRBV30 and TRBJ1-5, the CDR3 gives the full variable domain: SQTIHQWPATLVQPVGSPLSLECTVEGTSNPNLYWYRQAAGRGLQLLFYSVGIGQISSEVPQNLSASRPQDRQFILSSKKLLLSDSGFYLCAWSVKGAKGNQPQHFGDGTRLSIL.

The genes are TRBV5-4 and TRBJ1-1; tentatively, D is TRBD1 (5 bases). Germline loops: CDR1 SGHNT, CDR2 YYREEE (reference sequence). This CDR3 has 14 residues. With 4 bases removed from V and 4 bases from J, the gap between germline ends came to 14 bases. DNA for the CDR3: TGTGCCAGCAGCCCCCAGGGAATCGTCACTGAAGCTTTCTTT. Encoded protein: CASSPQGIVTEAFF.

The rearrangement links TRBV5-4 to TRBJ2-2, with a possible D match to TRBD2 (6 bases). CDR3 length equals 14 residues. Germline V gene data show CDR1 as SGHNT and CDR2 as YYREEE (reference sequence). Trimming shortened V by 0 bases and J by 5 bases, and 8 bases separated the two germline ends. The CDR3 nucleotides are TGTGCCAGCAGCTTGGCCGGGGGTACCGGGGAGCTGTTTTTT. Its translation: CASSLAGGTGELFF.

V usage is TRBV18 and J usage is TRBJ2-7; 7 bases line up with TRBD2. V trimming: 2 bases; J trimming: 5 bases; junction bases outside the gene matches: 0. Germline assignment: CDR1 KGHSH and CDR2 LQKENI. The CDR3 consists of 12 residues. CDR3 residues: CASSPAGDEQYF. Here the CDR3 DNA reads TGTGCCAGCTCACCAGCGGGGGACGAGCAGTACTTC.

The V and J genes are TRBV11-2 and TRBJ1-2, with D possibly being TRBD1 (5 bases). The CDR3 sequence is 12 residues long. Germline CDR1 and CDR2: SGHAT and FQNNGV. The germline V and J ends were trimmed by 5 bases and 4 bases, with 8 bases remaining between them. CDR3: CASSPDSYGYTF. The CDR3 DNA reads TGTGCCAGCAGCCCAGACAGCTATGGCTACACCTTC.

The chain joins TRBV19 to TRBJ1-6; a possible D gene is TRBD1 (6 bases). The length of the CDR3 is 15 residues. V shed 7 bases and J shed 8 bases, with 18 bases lying between them. Germline CDR1 and CDR2: LNHDA and SQIVND (reference sequence). CDR3 in DNA: TGTGCCAGTAAAAACCAGGGGTTTTTGTATTCACCCCTCCACTTT. Translating gives CASKNQGFLYSPLHF. Based on the CDR3 plus reference TRBV19 and TRBJ1-6, the full variable domain is DGGITQSPKYLFRKEGQNVTLSCEQNLNHDAMYWYRQDPGQGLRLIYYSQIVNDFQKGDIAEGYSVSREKKESFPLTVTSAQKNPTAFYLCASKNQGFLYSPLHFGNGTRLTVT.

The chain recombines TRBV27 with TRBJ1-2; 9 nucleotides align to TRBD1. The ends lost 6 bases at V and 2 bases at J; junction bases unmatched: 4. Germline V CDR1 and CDR2: MNHEY, SMNVEV (reference sequence). The CDR3 spans 14 residues. The CDR3 nucleotides read TGTGCCAGCAGAAGGACAGGGGAAAACTATGGCTACACCTTC. Translating it yields CASRRTGENYGYTF.

The CDR3 bases are TGTGCCAGCAGTGAAAAGGGCGGGGGGGCGCGAGAGCAGTACTTC. This sequence encodes CASSEKGGGAREQYF. The genes are TRBV6-1 and TRBJ2-7; 9 nucleotides align to TRBD2. The CDR3 spans 15 residues. Per germline, CDR1 MNHNS and CDR2 SASEGT. V shed 2 bases and J 7 bases; nucleotides not matched to a gene: 9.

This chain uses TRBV7-9 with TRBJ1-1; D gene ambiguous. The CDR3 contains 12 residues. V was trimmed by 5 bases and J by 11 bases, leaving 15 bases between them. Germline V gives CDR1 SEHNR, CDR2 FQNEAQ (reference sequence). The CDR3 spells CASSRGLRDAFF. The CDR3 region has the DNA TGTGCCAGCAGCCGCGGACTTCGCGACGCTTTCTTT. Using reference TRBV7-9 and TRBJ1-1 for the parts outside the CDR3, the full variable domain is DTGVSQNPRHKITKRGQNVTFRCDPISEHNRLYWYRQTLGQGPEFLTYFQNEAQLEKSRLLSDRFSAERPKGSFSTLEIQRTEQGDSAMYLCASSRGLRDAFFGQGTRLTVV.

This chain uses TRBV19 with TRBJ2-7, with 10 bases fitting TRBD1. V was clipped by 3 bases and J by 7 bases; unmatched bases: 6. The CDR3 length is 14 residues. Germline CDR1 reads LNHDA; CDR2 reads SQIVND (reference sequence). The DNA for the CDR3 is TGTGCCAGTAGTATGGGACAGGGGTTGAGTGAGCAGTACTTC. This sequence encodes CASSMGQGLSEQYF.

The chain is built from TRBV5-1 and TRBJ2-6; no clear D. Germline V CDR1 and CDR2: SGHRS, YFSETQ. The ends were cut back, 0 bases at V and 2 bases at J, with 9 bases in the middle. The CDR3 is 16 residues long. CDR3 DNA: TGCGCCAGCAGCTTGGGAGGCAGTACTGGGGCCAACGTCCTGACTTTC. As protein: CASSLGGSTGANVLTF.

CDR3 sequence: CASSPKAGTGGWSTEAFF. CDR3 bases: TGTGCCAGCAGCCCTAAAGCCGGGACAGGGGGCTGGAGCACTGAAGCTTTCTTT. The V and J genes are TRBV7-9 and TRBJ1-1, with 12 bases identical to TRBD1. CDR3 length equals 18 residues. V was clipped by 5 bases and J by 4 bases; unmatched bases: 14. Germline values: CDR1 SEHNR, CDR2 FQNEAQ (reference sequence).

This CDR3 is CASSPPGGSSYNEQFF. CDR3 bases: TGTGCCAGCAGCCCTCCGGGTGGGAGCTCCTACAATGAGCAGTTCTTC. J is TRBJ2-1 and V is TRBV6-6; TRBD2 is a possible D gene (5 bases). V lost 6 bases and J lost 0, with 15 bases in between. The CDR3 has 16 amino acids. Germline V gene lookup returns CDR1 MNHNY and CDR2 SVGAGI (reference sequence).

The chain has TRBV19 and TRBJ1-2; a weak D match, TRBD1 (6 bases). The CDR3 runs 14 residues. Trimming took 6 bases from V and 8 from J, leaving 19 bases between them. Germline V lookup: CDR1 LNHDA, CDR2 SQIVND (reference sequence). CDR3 sequence reads: CASSLVGGDFGYTF. The CDR3 region has the DNA TGTGCCAGTAGCCTGGTAGGGGGAGACTTCGGCTACACCTTC.

The V and J genes are TRBV7-9 and TRBJ2-5, with 8 bases identical to TRBD1. The V gene end was trimmed by 5 bases and the J gene end by 1 base; junction bases not matched to a gene: 6. CDR3 length: 15 amino acids. CDR1 SEHNR and CDR2 FQNEAQ come from the germline V gene (reference sequence). The CDR3 is CASSMGQAAQETQYF. In DNA, the CDR3 is TGTGCCAGCAGCATGGGACAGGCAGCCCAAGAGACCCAGTACTTC.

V gene TRBV24-1 combines with J gene TRBJ2-5, with 10 bases that match TRBD1. The CDR3 has 17 residues. V lost 2 bases, J lost 2 bases, and 7 bases stayed unmatched. Germline V gene lookup returns CDR1 KGHDR and CDR2 SFDVKD. The CDR3 reads CATSDSDRDRGQETQYF. In nucleotides, the CDR3 is TGTGCCACCAGTGATTCCGACCGGGACAGGGGTCAAGAGACCCAGTACTTC.

V usage is TRBV24-1 and J usage is TRBJ2-1; TRBD1 agrees at 12 bases. Germline V gene lookup returns CDR1 KGHDR and CDR2 SFDVKD. The CDR3 contains 16 residues. Trimming at V came to 3 bases and at J to 9 bases, leaving 8 bases not matched to a gene. The CDR3 here is CATSDLGQGALGEQFF. Written as DNA, the CDR3 is TGTGCCACCAGTGATCTGGGACAGGGGGCGCTTGGTGAGCAGTTCTTC.

The V gene is TRBV19, the J gene TRBJ1-5, with TRBD1 matching over 8 bases. CDR3 length: 16 residues. Per the germline V gene, CDR1 is LNHDA and CDR2 is SQIVND (reference sequence). With V trimmed by 5 bases and J by 2 bases, 8 bases remained unmatched. The chain's CDR3 is CASSSPDRAGNQPQHF. In DNA form, the CDR3 reads TGTGCCAGTAGTTCCCCGGACAGGGCGGGCAATCAGCCCCAGCATTTT.

The chain employs TRBV7-9 and TRBJ2-2, with a weak D call TRBD1 (6 bases). Germline V gene data show CDR1 as SEHNR and CDR2 as FQNEAQ (reference sequence). The CDR3 is 16 amino acids. Trimming removed 7 bases at V and 0 bases at J, with 15 bases between. The CDR3 spells CASISGEYANTGELFF. The DNA of the CDR3 is TGTGCCAGCATCTCAGGGGAATACGCGAACACCGGGGAGCTGTTTTTT.

This sequence joins TRBV5-4 and TRBJ2-7; the match to TRBD1 covers 10 bases. The V gene end was trimmed by 4 bases and the J gene end by 2 bases; junction bases not matched to a gene: 3. The V gene's germline CDR1 is SGHNT and CDR2 YYREEE (reference sequence). CDR3 length equals 14 residues. CDR3 residues: CASSPGTGAYEQYF. DNA for the CDR3: TGTGCCAGCAGCCCCGGGACAGGGGCCTACGAGCAGTACTTC.

This chain uses TRBV27 with TRBJ2-7, with TRBD1 identical over 7 bases. Germline assignment: CDR1 MNHEY and CDR2 SMNVEV (reference sequence). This CDR3 has 15 amino acids. V was clipped by 5 bases and J by 6 bases; unmatched bases: 13. This CDR3 is CASSLTGAVSIEQYF. DNA for the CDR3: TGTGCCAGCAGTCTAACAGGGGCCGTGTCCATCGAGCAGTACTTC.

The V call is TRBV5-1, the J call TRBJ1-1; perhaps TRBD1 as D (6 bases). Deletions cut 2 bases from V and 2 bases from J, with 10 bases between. CDR3 size: 14 residues. CDR1 is SGHRS and CDR2 is YFSETQ in the germline V gene. Written as DNA, the CDR3 is TGCGCCAGCAGCTTAGGGGGTTTCAACACTGAAGCTTTCTTT. This sequence encodes CASSLGGFNTEAFF.

The chain couples TRBV5-4 to TRBJ2-2, with 16 bases that match TRBD2. J lost 6 bases, V lost 4 bases, and 6 bases had no gene match. Germline V gene sequence: CDR1 SGHNT, CDR2 YYREEE (reference sequence). CDR3 length equals 17 residues. The CDR3 sequence is CASSRGLAGGPPGELFF. CDR3 coding DNA: TGTGCCAGCAGCCGGGGACTAGCGGGGGGGCCCCCCGGGGAGCTGTTTTTT.

On this clone itself: Within the sample, other DNA sequences also encode this same CDR3. The V gene is TRBV9, the J gene TRBJ1-3; D is uncertain. Trimming shortened V by 0 bases and J by 0 bases, and 7 bases separated the two germline ends. The CDR3 is 15 amino acids. Per germline, CDR1 SGDLS and CDR2 YYNGEE. CDR3 in amino acids: CASSVGGVSGNTIYF. CDR3 DNA: TGTGCCAGCAGCGTAGGAGGCGTCTCTGGAAACACCATATATTTT.

There are a few counts of this clone. In DNA form, the CDR3 reads TGCAGCGTTGCAATGACAGCGAATAATGAAAAACTGTTTTTT. This translates into CSVAMTANNEKLFF. The V and J genes are TRBV29-1 and TRBJ1-4; D is possibly TRBD1 (5 bases). The V gene's germline CDR1 is SQVTM and CDR2 ANQGSEA. The CDR3 covers 14 residues. The V and J ends lost 4 bases and 4 bases respectively, with 13 bases between them.